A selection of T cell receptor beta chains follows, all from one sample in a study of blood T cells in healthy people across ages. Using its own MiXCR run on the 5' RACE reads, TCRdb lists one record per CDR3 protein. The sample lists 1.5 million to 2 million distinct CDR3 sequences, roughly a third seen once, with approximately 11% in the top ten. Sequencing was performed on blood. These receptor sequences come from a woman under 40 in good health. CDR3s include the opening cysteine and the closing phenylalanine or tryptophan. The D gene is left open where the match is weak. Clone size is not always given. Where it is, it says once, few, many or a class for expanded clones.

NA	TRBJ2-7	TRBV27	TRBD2	CVSSPLAGGYEQYF	TGTGTCAGCAGCCCACTAGCGGGGGGCTACGAGCAGTACTTC
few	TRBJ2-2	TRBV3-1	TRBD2	CASSVGLAGSLGGELFF	TGTGCCAGCAGCGTAGGACTAGCGGGTTCCCTGGGCGGGGAGCTGTTTTTT
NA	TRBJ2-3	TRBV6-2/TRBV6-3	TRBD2	CASSAAGDSTDTQYF	TGTGCCAGCAGTGCTGCGGGAGATAGCACAGATACGCAGTATTTT
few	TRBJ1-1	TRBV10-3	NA	CAINPGRVGAEAFF	TGTGCCATCAACCCCGGGCGAGTTGGGGCTGAAGCTTTCTTT
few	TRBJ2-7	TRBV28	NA	CASSSSGILYEQYF	TGTGCCAGCAGTTCCTCCGGGATCCTCTACGAGCAGTACTTC
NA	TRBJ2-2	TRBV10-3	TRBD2	CAVAGQPSGELFF	TGTGCCGTAGCGGGACAACCGTCCGGGGAGCTGTTTTTT
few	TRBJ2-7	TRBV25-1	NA	CASSEATGAGRPYEQYF	TGTGCCAGCAGTGAGGCGACGGGGGCGGGACGGCCCTACGAGCAGTACTTC
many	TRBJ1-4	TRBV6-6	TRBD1	CASSYGPGQGNEKLFF	TGTGCCAGCAGTTACGGGCCGGGACAGGGTAATGAAAAACTGTTTTTT
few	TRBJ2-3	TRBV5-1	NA	CASSLIEGRSTDTQYF	TGCGCCAGCAGCTTAATCGAGGGACGGAGCACAGATACGCAGTATTTT
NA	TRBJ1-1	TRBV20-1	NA	CSVSGRWNTEAFF	TGCAGTGTCTCGGGACGGTGGAACACTGAAGCTTTCTTT
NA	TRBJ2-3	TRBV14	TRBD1	CASSQWGQYTDTQYF	TGTGCCAGCAGCCAATGGGGACAGTATACAGATACGCAGTATTTT
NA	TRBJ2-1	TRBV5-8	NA	CASSLDQTERGQFF	TGTGCCAGCAGCTTGGATCAGACCGAGCGTGGGCAGTTCTTC